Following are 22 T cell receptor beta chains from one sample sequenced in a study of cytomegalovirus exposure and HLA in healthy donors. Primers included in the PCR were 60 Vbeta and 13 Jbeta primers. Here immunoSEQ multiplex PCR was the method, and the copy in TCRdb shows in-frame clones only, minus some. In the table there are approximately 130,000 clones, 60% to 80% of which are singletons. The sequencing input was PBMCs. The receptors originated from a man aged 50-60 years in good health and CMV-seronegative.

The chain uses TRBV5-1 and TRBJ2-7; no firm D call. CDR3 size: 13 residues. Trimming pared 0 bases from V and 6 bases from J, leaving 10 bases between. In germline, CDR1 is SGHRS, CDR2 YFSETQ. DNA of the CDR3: TGCGCCAGCAGCTTGGAGACTTTCGCCGAGCAGTACTTC. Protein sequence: CASSLETFAEQYF.

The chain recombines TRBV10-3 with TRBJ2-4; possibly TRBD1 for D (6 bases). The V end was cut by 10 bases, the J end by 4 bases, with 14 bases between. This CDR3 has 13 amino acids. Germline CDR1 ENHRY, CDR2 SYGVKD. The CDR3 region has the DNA TGTGCCAGTACAGGGAGTCAAAAAAACATTCAGTACTTC. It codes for CASTGSQKNIQYF.

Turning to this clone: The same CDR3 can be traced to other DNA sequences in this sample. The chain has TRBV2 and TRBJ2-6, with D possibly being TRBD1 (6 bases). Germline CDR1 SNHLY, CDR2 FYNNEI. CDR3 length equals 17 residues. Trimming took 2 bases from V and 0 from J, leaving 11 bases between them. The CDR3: CASSEQGPFSGANVLTF. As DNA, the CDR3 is TGTGCCAGCAGTGAACAGGGGCCTTTCTCTGGGGCCAACGTCCTGACTTTC.

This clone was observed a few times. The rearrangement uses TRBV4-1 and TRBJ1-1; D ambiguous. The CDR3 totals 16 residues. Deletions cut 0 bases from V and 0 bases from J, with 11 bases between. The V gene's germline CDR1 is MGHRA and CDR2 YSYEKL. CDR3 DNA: TGCGCCAGCAGCCAAGACTTCGAGGCGATGAACACTGAAGCTTTCTTT. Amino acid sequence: CASSQDFEAMNTEAFF.

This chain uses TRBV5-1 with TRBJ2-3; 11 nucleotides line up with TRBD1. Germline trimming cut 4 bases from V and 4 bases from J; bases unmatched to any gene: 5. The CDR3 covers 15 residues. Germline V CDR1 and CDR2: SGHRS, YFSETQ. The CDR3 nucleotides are TGCGCCAGCAGCCAGCGGGACAGGGGGTCAGATACGCAGTATTTT. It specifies CASSQRDRGSDTQYF.

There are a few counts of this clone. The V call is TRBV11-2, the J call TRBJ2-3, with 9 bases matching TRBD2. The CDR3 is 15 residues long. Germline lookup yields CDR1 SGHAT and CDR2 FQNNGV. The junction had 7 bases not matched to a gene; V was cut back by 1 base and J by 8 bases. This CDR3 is CASSLVNSGRGTQYF. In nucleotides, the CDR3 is TGTGCCAGCAGCTTAGTTAATAGCGGGAGAGGTACGCAGTATTTT.

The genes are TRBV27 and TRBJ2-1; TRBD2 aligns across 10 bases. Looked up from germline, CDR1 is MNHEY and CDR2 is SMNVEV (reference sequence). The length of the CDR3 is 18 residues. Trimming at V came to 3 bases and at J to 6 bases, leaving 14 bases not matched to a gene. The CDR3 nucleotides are TGTGCCAGCAGTTTCGGGGGACCTAGCGGGAGTTACCTCAATGAGCAGTTCTTC. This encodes CASSFGGPSGSYLNEQFF.

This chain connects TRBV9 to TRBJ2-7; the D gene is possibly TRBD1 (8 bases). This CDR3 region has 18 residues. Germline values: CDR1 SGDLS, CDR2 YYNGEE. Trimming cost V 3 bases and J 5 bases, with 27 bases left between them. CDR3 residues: CASSAGGLTGTGNDEQYF. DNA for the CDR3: TGTGCCAGCAGCGCGGGGGGATTAACCGGGACAGGTAACGACGAGCAGTACTTC. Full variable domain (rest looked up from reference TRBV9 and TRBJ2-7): DSGVTQTPKHLITATGQRVTLRCSPRSGDLSVYWYQQSLDQGLQFLIQYYNGEERAKGNILERFSAQQFPDLHSELNLSSLELGDSALYFCASSAGGLTGTGNDEQYFGPGTRLTVT.

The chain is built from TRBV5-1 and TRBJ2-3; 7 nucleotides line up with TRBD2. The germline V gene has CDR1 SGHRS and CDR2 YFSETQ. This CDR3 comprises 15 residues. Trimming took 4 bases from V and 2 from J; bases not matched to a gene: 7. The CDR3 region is CASSASGMITDTQYF. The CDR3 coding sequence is TGCGCCAGCAGCGCGAGCGGGATGATCACAGATACGCAGTATTTT.

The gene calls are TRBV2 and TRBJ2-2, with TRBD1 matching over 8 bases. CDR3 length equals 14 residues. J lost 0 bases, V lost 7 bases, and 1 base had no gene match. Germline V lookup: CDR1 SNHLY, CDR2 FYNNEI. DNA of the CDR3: TGTGCCAGCAAGGGACAGGCGAACACCGGGGAGCTGTTTTTT. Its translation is CASKGQANTGELFF. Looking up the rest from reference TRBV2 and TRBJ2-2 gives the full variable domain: EPEVTQTPSHQVTQMGQEVILRCVPISNHLYFYWYRQILGQKVEFLVSFYNNEISEKSEIFDDQFSVERPDGSNFTLKIRSTKLEDSAMYFCASKGQANTGELFFGEGSRLTVL.

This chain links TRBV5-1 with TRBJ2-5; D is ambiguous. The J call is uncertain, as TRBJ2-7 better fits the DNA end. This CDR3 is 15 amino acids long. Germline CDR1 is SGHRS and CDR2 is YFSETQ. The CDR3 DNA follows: TGCGCCAGCAGCCGGTCGCGAACTCTGCCTTACGAGCAGTACTTC. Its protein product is CASSRSRTLPYEQYF.

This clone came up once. CDR3 nucleotides: TGTGCCAGCAGCCCAACTGGCGGGGAGCTGTTTTTT. It is translated as CASSPTGGELFF. The rearrangement joins TRBV6-6 to TRBJ2-2; D remains unclear. Germline CDR1 is MNHNY and CDR2 is SVGAGI (reference sequence). Trimming stripped 6 bases from V and 7 bases from J, with 9 bases between. The CDR3 is 12 residues long.

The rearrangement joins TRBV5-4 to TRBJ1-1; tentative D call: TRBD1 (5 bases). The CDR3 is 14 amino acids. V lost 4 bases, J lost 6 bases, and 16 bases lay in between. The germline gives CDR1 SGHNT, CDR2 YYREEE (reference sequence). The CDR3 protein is CASSRSGGEAEAFF. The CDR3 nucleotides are TGTGCCAGCAGCCGCTCTGGGGGGGAGGCTGAAGCTTTCTTT.

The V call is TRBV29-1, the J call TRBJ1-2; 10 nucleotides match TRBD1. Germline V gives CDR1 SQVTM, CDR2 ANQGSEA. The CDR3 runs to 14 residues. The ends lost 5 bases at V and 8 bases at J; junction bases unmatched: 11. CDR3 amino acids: CSVLEDRGIRGYTF. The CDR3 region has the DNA TGCAGCGTTCTGGAGGACAGGGGGATTCGGGGCTACACCTTC.

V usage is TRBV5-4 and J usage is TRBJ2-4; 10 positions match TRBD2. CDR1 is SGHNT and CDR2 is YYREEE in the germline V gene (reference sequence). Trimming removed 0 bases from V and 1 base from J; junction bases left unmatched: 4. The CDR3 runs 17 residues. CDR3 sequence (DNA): TGTGCCAGCAGCTTGGGGGCTAGCGGGAGTGCCAAAAACATTCAGTACTTC. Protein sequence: CASSLGASGSAKNIQYF.

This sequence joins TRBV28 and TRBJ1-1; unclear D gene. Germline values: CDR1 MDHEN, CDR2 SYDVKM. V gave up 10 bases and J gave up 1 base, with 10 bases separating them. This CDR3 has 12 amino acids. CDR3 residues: CATTPRNTEAFF. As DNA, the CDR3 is TGTGCCACTACCCCGAGGAACACTGAAGCTTTCTTT.

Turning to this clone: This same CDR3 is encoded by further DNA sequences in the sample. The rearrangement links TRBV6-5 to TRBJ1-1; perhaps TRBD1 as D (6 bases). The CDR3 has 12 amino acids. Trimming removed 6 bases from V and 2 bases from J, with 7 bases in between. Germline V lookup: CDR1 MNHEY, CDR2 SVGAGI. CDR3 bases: TGTGCCAGCAGAGGGGGTAACACTGAAGCTTTCTTT. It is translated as CASRGGNTEAFF.

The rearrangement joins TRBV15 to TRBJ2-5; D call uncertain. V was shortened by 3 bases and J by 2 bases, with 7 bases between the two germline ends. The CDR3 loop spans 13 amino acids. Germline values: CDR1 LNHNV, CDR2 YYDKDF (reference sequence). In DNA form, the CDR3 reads TGTGCCACCAGCAGGCTACAGCAAGAGACCCAGTACTTC. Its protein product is CATSRLQQETQYF.

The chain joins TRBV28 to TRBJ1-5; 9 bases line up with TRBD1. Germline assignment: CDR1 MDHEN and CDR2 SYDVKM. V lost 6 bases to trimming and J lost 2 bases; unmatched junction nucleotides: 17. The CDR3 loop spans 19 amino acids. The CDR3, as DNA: TGTGCCAGCAGCCCAGGGATCTGGGACAGGGTCATAGGCAATCAGCCCCAGCATTTT. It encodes CASSPGIWDRVIGNQPQHF.

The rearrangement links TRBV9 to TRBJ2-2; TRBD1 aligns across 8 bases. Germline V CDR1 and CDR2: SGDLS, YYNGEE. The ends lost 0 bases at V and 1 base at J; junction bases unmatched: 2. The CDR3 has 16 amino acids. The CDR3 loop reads CASSVEGTGNTGELFF. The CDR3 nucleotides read TGTGCCAGCAGCGTAGAGGGGACAGGGAACACCGGGGAGCTGTTTTTT.

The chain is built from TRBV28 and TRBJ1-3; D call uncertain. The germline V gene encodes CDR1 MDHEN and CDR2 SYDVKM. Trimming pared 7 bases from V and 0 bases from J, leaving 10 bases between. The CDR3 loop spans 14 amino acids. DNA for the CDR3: TGTGCCAGCACAGCGGATCCCTCTGGAAACACCATATATTTT. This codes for CASTADPSGNTIYF.

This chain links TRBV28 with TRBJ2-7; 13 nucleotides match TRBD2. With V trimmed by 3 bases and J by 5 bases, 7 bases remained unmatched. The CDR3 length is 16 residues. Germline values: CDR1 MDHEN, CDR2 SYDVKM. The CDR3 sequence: CASSLKLAGGFDEQYF. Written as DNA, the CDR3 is TGTGCCAGCAGTTTGAAACTAGCGGGAGGGTTCGACGAGCAGTACTTC. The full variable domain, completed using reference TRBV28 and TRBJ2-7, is DVKVTQSSRYLVKRTGEKVFLECVQDMDHENMFWYRQDPGLGLRLIYFSYDVKMKEKGDIPEGYSVSREKKERFSLILESASTNQTSMYLCASSLKLAGGFDEQYFGPGTRLTVT.